This T cell receptor beta chain was captured by sequencing in a study of response to subunit inactivated influenza vaccine. Findings of the study overall: Seasonal influenza vaccination, on each occasion, was suggested by the authors to recruit few new T cells.

About this clonotype itself: The target antigen is unknown.

TCRdb processed the RT-PCR reads anew with MiXCR; each CDR3 protein has one entry. Here the sample spans 500,000 to 750,000 distinct CDR3 sequences, about 14% being singletons. Here the sequenced sample was PBMCs from blood, taken 11 to 12 days after vaccination. The clonotype comes from a middle-aged man who received an inactivated influenza vaccine.

CDR3: CASSLGWSTYNEQFF. The CDR3 DNA is TGTGCCAGCAGCTTAGGCTGGAGTACTTACAATGAGCAGTTCTTC. The V gene is TRBV7-2, the J gene TRBJ2-1, with D unresolved. CDR1 is SGHTA, CDR2 FQGNSA, per germline. Trimming left V 1 base short and J 4 bases short, with 11 bases between. The CDR3 runs to 15 residues.